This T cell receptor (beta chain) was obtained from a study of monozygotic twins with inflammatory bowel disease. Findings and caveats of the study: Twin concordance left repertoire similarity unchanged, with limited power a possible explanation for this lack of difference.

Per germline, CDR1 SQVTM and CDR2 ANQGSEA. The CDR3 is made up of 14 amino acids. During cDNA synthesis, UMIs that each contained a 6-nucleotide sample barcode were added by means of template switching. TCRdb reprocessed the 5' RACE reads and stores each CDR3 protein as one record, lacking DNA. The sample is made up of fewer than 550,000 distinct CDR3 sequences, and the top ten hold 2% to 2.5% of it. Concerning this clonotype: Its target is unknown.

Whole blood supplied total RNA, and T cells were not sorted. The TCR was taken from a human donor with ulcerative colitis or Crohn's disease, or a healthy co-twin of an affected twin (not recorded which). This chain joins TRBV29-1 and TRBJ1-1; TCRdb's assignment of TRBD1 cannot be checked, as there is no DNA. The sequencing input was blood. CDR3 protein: CSAQGAIMNTEAFF.